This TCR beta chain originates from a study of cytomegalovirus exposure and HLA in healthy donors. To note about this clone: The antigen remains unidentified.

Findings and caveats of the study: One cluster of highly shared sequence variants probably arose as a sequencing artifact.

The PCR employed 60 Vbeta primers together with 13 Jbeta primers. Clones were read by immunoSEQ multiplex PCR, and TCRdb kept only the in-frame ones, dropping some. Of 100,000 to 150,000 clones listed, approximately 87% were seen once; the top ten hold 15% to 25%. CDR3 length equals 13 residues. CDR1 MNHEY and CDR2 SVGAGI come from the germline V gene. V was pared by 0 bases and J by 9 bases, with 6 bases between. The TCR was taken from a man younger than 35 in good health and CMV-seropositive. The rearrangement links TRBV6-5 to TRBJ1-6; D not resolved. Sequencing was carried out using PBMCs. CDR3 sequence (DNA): TGTGCCAGCAGTTACTCCCCCGGTTCACCCCTCCACTTT. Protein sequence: CASSYSPGSPLHF.